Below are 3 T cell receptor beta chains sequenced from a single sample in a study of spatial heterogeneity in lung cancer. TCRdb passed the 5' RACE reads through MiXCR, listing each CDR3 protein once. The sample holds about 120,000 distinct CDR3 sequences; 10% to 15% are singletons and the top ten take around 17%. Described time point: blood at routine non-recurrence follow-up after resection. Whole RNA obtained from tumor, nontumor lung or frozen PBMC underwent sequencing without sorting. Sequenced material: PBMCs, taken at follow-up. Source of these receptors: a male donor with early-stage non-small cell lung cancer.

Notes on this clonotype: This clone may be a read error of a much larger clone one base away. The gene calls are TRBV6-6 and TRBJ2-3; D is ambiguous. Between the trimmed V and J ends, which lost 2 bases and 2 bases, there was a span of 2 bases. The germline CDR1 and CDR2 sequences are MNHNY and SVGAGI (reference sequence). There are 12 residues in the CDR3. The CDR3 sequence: CASSYVTDTQYF. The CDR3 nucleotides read TGTGCCAGCAGTTACGTCACAGATACGCAGTATTTT.

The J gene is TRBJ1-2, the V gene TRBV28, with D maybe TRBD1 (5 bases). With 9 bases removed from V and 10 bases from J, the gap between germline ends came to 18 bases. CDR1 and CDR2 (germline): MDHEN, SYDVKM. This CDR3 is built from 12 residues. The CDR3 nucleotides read TGTGCCAGTAGGCGGGCAGGGCGGTCCTACACCTTC. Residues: CASRRAGRSYTF.

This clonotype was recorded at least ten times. The CDR3, as DNA: TGTGCCAGCAGCCGACAGGAGATCGGCGGGGAGCTGTTTTTT. Encoded protein: CASSRQEIGGELFF. The chain joins TRBV16 to TRBJ2-2; TRBD1 is a possible D gene (6 bases). The CDR3 is 14 residues long. Germline V gene data show CDR1 as KGHSY and CDR2 as FQNENV. Between the trimmed V and J ends, which lost 4 bases and 7 bases, there was a span of 13 bases.